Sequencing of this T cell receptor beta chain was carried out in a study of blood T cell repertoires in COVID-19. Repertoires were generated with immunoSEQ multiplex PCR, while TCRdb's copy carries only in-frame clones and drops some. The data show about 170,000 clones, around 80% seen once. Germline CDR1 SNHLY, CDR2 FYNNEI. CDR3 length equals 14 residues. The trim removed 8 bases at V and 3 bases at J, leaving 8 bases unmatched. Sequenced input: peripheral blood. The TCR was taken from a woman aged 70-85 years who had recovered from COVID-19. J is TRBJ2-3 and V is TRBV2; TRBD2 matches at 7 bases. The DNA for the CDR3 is TGTGCCAGCGAAGCGGGATTGGGGACAGATACGCAGTATTTT. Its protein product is CASEAGLGTDTQYF. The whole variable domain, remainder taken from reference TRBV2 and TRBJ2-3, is EPEVTQTPSHQVTQMGQEVILRCVPISNHLYFYWYRQILGQKVEFLVSFYNNEISEKSEIFDDQFSVERPDGSNFTLKIRSTKLEDSAMYFCASEAGLGTDTQYFGPGTRLTVL.